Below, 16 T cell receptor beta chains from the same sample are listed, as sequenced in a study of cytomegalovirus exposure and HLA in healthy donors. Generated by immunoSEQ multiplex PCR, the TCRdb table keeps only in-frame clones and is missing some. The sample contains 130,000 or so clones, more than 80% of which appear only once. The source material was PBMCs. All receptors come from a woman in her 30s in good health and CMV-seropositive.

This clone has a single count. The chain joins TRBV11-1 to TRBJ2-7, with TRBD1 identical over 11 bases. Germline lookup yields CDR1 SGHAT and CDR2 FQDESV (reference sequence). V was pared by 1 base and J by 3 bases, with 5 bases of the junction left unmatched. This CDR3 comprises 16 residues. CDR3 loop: CASSLVSGTGGYEQYF. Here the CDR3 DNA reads TGTGCCAGCAGCTTAGTGTCCGGGACAGGGGGCTACGAGCAGTACTTC.

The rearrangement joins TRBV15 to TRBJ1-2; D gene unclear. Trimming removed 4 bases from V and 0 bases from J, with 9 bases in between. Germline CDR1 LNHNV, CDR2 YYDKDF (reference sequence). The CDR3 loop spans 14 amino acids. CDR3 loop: CATSITPANYGYTF. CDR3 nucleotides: TGTGCCACCAGCATTACCCCGGCTAACTATGGCTACACCTTC. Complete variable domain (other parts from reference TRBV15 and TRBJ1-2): DAMVIQNPRYQVTQFGKPVTLSCSQTLNHNVMYWYQQKSSQAPKLLFHYYDKDFNNEADTPDNFQSRRPNTSFCFLDIRSPGLGDTAMYLCATSITPANYGYTFGSGTRLTVV.

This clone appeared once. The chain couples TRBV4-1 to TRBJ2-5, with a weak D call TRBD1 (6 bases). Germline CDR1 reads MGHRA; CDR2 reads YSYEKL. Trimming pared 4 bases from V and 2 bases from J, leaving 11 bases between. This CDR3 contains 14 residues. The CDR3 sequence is CASSLIGTQETQYF. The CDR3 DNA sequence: TGCGCCAGCAGCCTGATAGGGACACAAGAGACCCAGTACTTC.

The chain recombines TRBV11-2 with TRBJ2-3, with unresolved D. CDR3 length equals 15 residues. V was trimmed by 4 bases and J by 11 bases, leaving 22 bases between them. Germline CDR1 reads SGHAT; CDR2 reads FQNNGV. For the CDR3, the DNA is TGTGCCAGCAGCTCACCACGACCTAGGATAGGTCTGCAGTATTTT. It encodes CASSSPRPRIGLQYF.

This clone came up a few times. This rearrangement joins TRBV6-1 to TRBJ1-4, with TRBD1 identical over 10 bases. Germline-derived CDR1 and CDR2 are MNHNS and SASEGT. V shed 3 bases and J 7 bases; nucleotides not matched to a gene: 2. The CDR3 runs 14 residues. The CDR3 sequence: CASSEGQGFEKLFF. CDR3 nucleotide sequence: TGTGCCAGCAGTGAGGGACAGGGGTTTGAAAAACTGTTTTTT.

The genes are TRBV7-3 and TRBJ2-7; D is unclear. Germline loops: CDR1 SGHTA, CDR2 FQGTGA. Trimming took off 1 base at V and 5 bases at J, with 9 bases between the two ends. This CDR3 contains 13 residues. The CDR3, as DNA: TGTGCCAGCAGCTTAATGGTAGAGGACGAGCAGTACTTC. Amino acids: CASSLMVEDEQYF. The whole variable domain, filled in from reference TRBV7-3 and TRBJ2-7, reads GAGVSQTPSNKVTEKGKYVELRCDPISGHTALYWYRQSLGQGPEFLIYFQGTGAADDSGLPNDRFFAVRPEGSVSTLKIQRTERGDSAVYLCASSLMVEDEQYFGPGTRLTVT.

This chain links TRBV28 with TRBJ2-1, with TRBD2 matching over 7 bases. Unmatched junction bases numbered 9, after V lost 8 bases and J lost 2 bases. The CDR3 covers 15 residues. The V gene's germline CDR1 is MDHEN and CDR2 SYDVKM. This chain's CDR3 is CASSTRGRPYNEQFF. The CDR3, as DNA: TGTGCCAGCTCCACGCGGGGGAGACCCTACAATGAGCAGTTCTTC.

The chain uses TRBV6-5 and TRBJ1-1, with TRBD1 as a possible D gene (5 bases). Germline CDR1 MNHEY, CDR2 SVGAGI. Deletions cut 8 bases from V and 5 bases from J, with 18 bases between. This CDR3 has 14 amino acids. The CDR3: CASLTGRAGTEAFF. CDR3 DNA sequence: TGTGCCAGCTTGACGGGCAGGGCTGGTACTGAAGCTTTCTTT.

The CDR3 loop reads CASSDRHDSYEQYF. The CDR3 nucleotides read TGCGCCAGCAGTGACCGACACGACTCCTACGAGCAGTACTTC. This chain links TRBV10-1 with TRBJ2-7; D ambiguous. Germline CDR1 WNHNN, CDR2 SYGVQD (reference sequence). Trimming removed 3 bases from V and 0 bases from J, with 9 bases in between. The CDR3 loop spans 14 amino acids.

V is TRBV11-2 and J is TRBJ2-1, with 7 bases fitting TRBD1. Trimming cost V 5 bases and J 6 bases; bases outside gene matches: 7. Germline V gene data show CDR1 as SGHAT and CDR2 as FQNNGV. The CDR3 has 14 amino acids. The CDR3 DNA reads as TGTGCCAGCAGCCACCTGACAGGGCGCAATGAGCAGTTCTTC. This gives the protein CASSHLTGRNEQFF.

The CDR3 sequence: CASTLRGGTEQYF. CDR3 DNA: TGTGCCAGCACTCTTCGGGGAGGGACCGAGCAGTACTTC. The chain uses TRBV28 and TRBJ2-7; TRBD2 matches 7 bases. Per the germline V gene, CDR1 is MDHEN and CDR2 is SYDVKM. The V gene end was trimmed by 7 bases and the J gene end by 6 bases; junction bases not matched to a gene: 9. The CDR3 is 13 amino acids.

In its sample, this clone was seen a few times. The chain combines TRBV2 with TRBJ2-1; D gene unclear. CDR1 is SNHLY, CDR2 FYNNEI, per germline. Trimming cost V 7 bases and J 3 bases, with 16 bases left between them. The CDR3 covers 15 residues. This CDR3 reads CASTPVQAGYNEQFF. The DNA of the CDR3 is TGTGCCAGCACCCCGGTGCAGGCAGGCTACAATGAGCAGTTCTTC.

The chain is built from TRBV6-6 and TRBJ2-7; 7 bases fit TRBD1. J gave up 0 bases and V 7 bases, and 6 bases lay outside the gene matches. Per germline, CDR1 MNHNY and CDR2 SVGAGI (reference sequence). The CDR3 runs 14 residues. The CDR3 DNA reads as TGTGCCAGCACCGAAGGGACAGTCTCCTACGAGCAGTACTTC. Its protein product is CASTEGTVSYEQYF.

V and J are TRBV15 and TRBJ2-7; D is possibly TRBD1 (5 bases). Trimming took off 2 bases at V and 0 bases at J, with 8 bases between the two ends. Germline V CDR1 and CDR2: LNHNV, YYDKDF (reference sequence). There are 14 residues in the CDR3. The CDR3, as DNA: TGTGCCACCAGCAGACAGGGTAGCTCCTACGAGCAGTACTTC. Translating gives CATSRQGSSYEQYF.

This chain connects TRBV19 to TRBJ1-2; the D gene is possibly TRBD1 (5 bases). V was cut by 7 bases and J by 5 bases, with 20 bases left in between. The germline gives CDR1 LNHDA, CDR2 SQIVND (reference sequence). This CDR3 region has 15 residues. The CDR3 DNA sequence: TGTGCCAGTAATGACGTTGGGGGGTCGGAATATGGCTACACCTTC. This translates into CASNDVGGSEYGYTF.

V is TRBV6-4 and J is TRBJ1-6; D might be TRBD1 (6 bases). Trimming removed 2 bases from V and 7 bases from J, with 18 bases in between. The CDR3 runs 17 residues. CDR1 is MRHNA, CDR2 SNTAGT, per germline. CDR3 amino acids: CASSDRPGGGPNSPLHF. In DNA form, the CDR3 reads TGTGCCAGCAGTGACCGCCCGGGAGGGGGTCCCAATTCACCCCTCCACTTT.